One T cell receptor beta chain is described in this entry. This specimen belongs to a study of blood T cell repertoires in COVID-19. Study in general: The United States, Italy and Spain provided the acute and convalescent COVID-19 samples.

The repertoire was sequenced with immunoSEQ multiplex PCR; TCRdb's copy has only in-frame clones and lacks some. The table lists some 250,000 clones, more than 75% of them singletons. The length of the CDR3 is 16 residues. With 6 bases clipped from V and 4 bases from J, the junction kept 13 bases outside the gene matches. The V gene's germline CDR1 is SGHKS and CDR2 YYEKEE (reference sequence). This chain connects TRBV5-5 to TRBJ1-3; 7 nucleotides line up with TRBD1. The source of this sequence is a woman aged 55-70 years with COVID-19, enrolled during active disease. Material for sequencing was peripheral blood. In nucleotides, the CDR3 is TGTGCCAGCACCACAGGACAGGCTCTGAGGGGAAACACCATATATTTT. This codes for CASTTGQALRGNTIYF.